This T cell receptor (beta chain) was retrieved from a study of CD8+CD57+ T cells in acquired aplastic anemia. Study-wide context: The study obtained an average of about 3.2 ug of DNA from sorted CD4+ and CD8+ cells.

Notes on this clonotype: The target antigen is unknown.

It was patients with CD8+CD57+ cell expansion by flow cytometry who were chosen for sequencing. The enrolled patients all had severe acquired aplastic anemia. Study-level points and caveats: Patients and controls had in common twenty-nine CD8+ CDR3 sequences. CD8+ Simpson's diversity did not differ significantly between patients and controls.

Germline V gives CDR1 SQVTM, CDR2 ANQGSEA. The CDR3 is 17 amino acids. The V end lost 0 bases, the J end lost 0 bases, and 14 bases lay between the germline ends. The TCR beta profiling, which covered VDJ combination and CDR3 sequence, was carried out using genomic DNA as the template. TCRdb re-called the reads through MiXCR, storing one row per CDR3 protein. The sample includes around 150,000 distinct CDR3 sequences, over 70% seen only once; the top ten take 35% to 60%. This sequence was found in a human donor with aplastic anemia. The sequenced sample was sorted CD4+, CD8+, or CD8+CD57+ T cells (not recorded which) from PBMCs. The chain combines TRBV29-1 with TRBJ1-4; D possibly corresponds to TRBD1 (6 bases). CDR3 DNA: TGCAGCGTTGAAGAGGGGAGGGGGGGTACAACTAATGAAAAACTGTTTTTT. Its translation: CSVEEGRGGTTNEKLFF. Variable domain in full (rest from reference TRBV29-1 and TRBJ1-4): SAVISQKPSRDICQRGTSLTIQCQVDSQVTMMFWYRQQPGQSLTLIATANQGSEATYESGFVIDKFPISRPNLTFSTLTVSNMSPEDSSIYLCSVEEGRGGTTNEKLFFGSGTQLSVL.